This entry lists 5 T cell receptor beta chains sequenced from one sample in a study of regulatory T cells in long-lasting Graves disease. Researchers made TCR beta libraries by using iRepertoire HTBI primers and running Arm-PCR on CDR3 regions. TCRdb used MiXCR to reprocess the multiplex PCR reads, holding one entry per CDR3 protein. Here the sample spans about 620,000 distinct CDR3 sequences, 16% being singletons. Time point reported: newly diagnosed GD, antithyroid drugs for less than 3 months. The TCR library was made from RNA that had been extracted from PBMCs in TRIzol. This sample also appeared in a second study, on T cells in Graves' hyperthyroidism and ophthalmopathy.

The specimen was peripheral blood mononuclear cells (PBMCs), collected at new diagnosis, from a patient treated with antithyroid drugs. The receptor set was obtained from a woman aged 30 to 39 with Graves disease.

This clonotype was seen many times. The chain links TRBV6-1 to TRBJ1-1; D is ambiguous. The V end lost 2 bases, the J end lost 3 bases, and 10 bases lay between the germline ends. Germline CDR1 and CDR2: MNHNS and SASEGT. CDR3 size: 14 residues. The CDR3 region is CASSEHGGHTEAFF. CDR3 nucleotide sequence: TGTGCCAGCAGTGAACATGGAGGCCACACTGAAGCTTTCTTT.

The chain is built from TRBV4-3 and TRBJ2-2; maybe TRBD1 (6 bases). This CDR3 is built from 18 residues. V was trimmed by 0 bases and J by 5 bases, leaving 19 bases between them. Germline V CDR1 and CDR2: LGHNA, YSLEER. The CDR3, as DNA: TGCGCCAGCAGCCAAGAGTTACGGGCAGGGGAAATGACCGGGGAGCTGTTTTTT. Its translation: CASSQELRAGEMTGELFF.

This clonotype appeared many times. The rearrangement joins TRBV7-8 to TRBJ2-1, with 11 bases lining up with TRBD2. TRBJ2-5 explains the end of the DNA better; the J call may be wrong. The CDR3 contains 17 residues. Germline-derived CDR1 and CDR2 are SGHVS and FQNEAQ. CDR3 bases: TGTGCCAGCAGCTCGGGACTAGCGGAGGCCCGGGCGCAGACCCAGTACTTC. Translated: CASSSGLAEARAQTQYF.

This chain connects TRBV10-3 to TRBJ1-1, with D hard to call. This CDR3 is 14 amino acids long. Germline-derived CDR1 and CDR2 are ENHRY and SYGVKD. V was trimmed by 6 bases and J by 1 base, leaving 12 bases between them. The CDR3 is CAISLKDSNTEAFF. The DNA of the CDR3 is TGTGCCATCAGCTTAAAGGACTCGAACACTGAAGCTTTCTTT.

Concerning this clonotype itself: The junction departs from the called germline gene at one end, perhaps through a read error. The chain carries TRBV10-1 and TRBJ1-2, with a weak D call TRBD1 (6 bases). Per the germline V gene, CDR1 is WNHNN and CDR2 is SYGVQD (reference sequence). CDR3 length equals 16 residues. The CDR3 here is CASSYRGRANSEGYTF. The CDR3, as DNA: TGTGCCAGCAGTTACCGGGGGCGAGCTAACTCGGAAGGCTACACCTTC.